These 28 T cell receptor beta chains came from one sample sequenced in a study of blood T cell repertoires in COVID-19. The method was immunoSEQ multiplex PCR; TCRdb's version includes in-frame clones alone and lacks a portion of them. Of roughly 130,000 clones listed, approximately 85% are singletons. The source material was PBMCs or T cells enriched from blood (not recorded which). The receptors here all came from a woman in her fifties or sixties with acute COVID-19.

The sample holds one count of this clone. V is TRBV10-3 and J is TRBJ1-6; tentatively, D is TRBD1 (5 bases). The CDR3 sequence is 15 residues long. V gave up 0 bases and J gave up 5 bases, with 8 bases separating them. The germline CDR1 and CDR2 sequences are ENHRY and SYGVKD. Here the CDR3 DNA reads TGTGCCATCAGTGAGTCGTTACAGGATAATTCACCCCTCCACTTT. It specifies CAISESLQDNSPLHF.

This chain connects TRBV30 to TRBJ2-1; TRBD1 agrees at 7 bases. Per germline, CDR1 GTSNPN and CDR2 SVGIG (reference sequence). This CDR3 is built from 14 residues. Germline trimming cut 4 bases from V and 4 bases from J; bases unmatched to any gene: 7. CDR3 loop: CAWNKGARYNEQFF. The DNA of the CDR3 is TGTGCCTGGAACAAGGGGGCAAGATACAATGAGCAGTTCTTC.

This rearrangement joins TRBV6-5 to TRBJ1-6; 8 bases line up with TRBD1. Germline V gene data show CDR1 as MNHEY and CDR2 as SVGAGI. V was clipped by 9 bases and J by 8 bases; unmatched bases: 12. The CDR3 is made up of 15 amino acids. The CDR3 is CASSMVVTGDSPLHF. CDR3 in DNA: TGTGCCAGTTCTATGGTCGTGACAGGGGATTCACCCCTCCACTTT.

The chain uses TRBV5-1 and TRBJ1-2, with a tentative D call TRBD1 (5 bases). The CDR3 sequence is 16 residues long. CDR1 is SGHRS, CDR2 YFSETQ, per germline. Trimming took 0 bases from V and 6 from J, leaving 18 bases between them. Written as DNA, the CDR3 is TGCGCCAGCAGCTTGGGAAGGACACCTTCGTCGGATGGCTACACCTTC. Its translation: CASSLGRTPSSDGYTF.

This rearrangement joins TRBV7-8 to TRBJ2-6; possible D gene TRBD1, 5 bases. The CDR3 runs to 18 residues. Trimming took 5 bases from V and 0 from J, leaving 17 bases between them. CDR1 is SGHVS and CDR2 is FQNEAQ in the germline V gene. CDR3 sequence (DNA): TGTGCCAGCAGCCCTAAACAGGCCCAACACTCTGGGGCCAACGTCCTGACTTTC. Its translation: CASSPKQAQHSGANVLTF.

The rearrangement links TRBV30 to TRBJ1-1, with D possibly being TRBD1 (5 bases). The CDR3 has 13 amino acids. CDR1 GTSNPN and CDR2 SVGIG come from the germline V gene (reference sequence). V was shortened by 4 bases and J by 4 bases, with 13 bases between the two germline ends. The CDR3 is CAWIWGRGTEAFF. The CDR3 coding sequence is TGTGCCTGGATCTGGGGGAGGGGCACTGAAGCTTTCTTT.

This chain uses TRBV10-2 with TRBJ1-2; TRBD1 is a possible D gene (5 bases). Trimming took off 3 bases at V and 8 bases at J, with 19 bases between the two ends. In germline, CDR1 is WSHSY, CDR2 SAAADI. The CDR3 is made up of 15 amino acids. CDR3 amino acids: CASSEAEGRGRGYTF. The CDR3 DNA reads TGCGCCAGCAGTGAAGCGGAAGGGAGGGGTAGAGGCTACACCTTC.

This clone was picked up many times. The rearrangement uses TRBV6-4 and TRBJ2-7; 8 bases align to TRBD2. This CDR3 has 15 amino acids. Germline V CDR1 and CDR2: MRHNA, SNTAGT. The trim removed 8 bases at V and 2 bases at J, leaving 11 bases unmatched. This CDR3 reads CASFNQSGRPYEQYF. CDR3 nucleotide sequence: TGTGCCAGCTTCAACCAGAGCGGGAGACCCTACGAGCAGTACTTC.

The chain links TRBV28 to TRBJ1-4; 10 bases match TRBD1. From germline, CDR1 is MDHEN and CDR2 SYDVKM. The CDR3 has 14 residues. The V segment lost 7 bases and the J segment 8 bases; nucleotides outside the gene matches: 7. The CDR3 DNA sequence: TGTGCCAGCACCCCGGGACAGGGGTTGGAAAAACTGTTTTTT. The encoded protein is CASTPGQGLEKLFF.

V and J are TRBV5-1 and TRBJ2-5; TRBD1 agrees at 11 bases. The CDR3 has 15 residues. V lost 7 bases to trimming and J lost 5 bases; unmatched junction nucleotides: 10. The germline gives CDR1 SGHRS, CDR2 YFSETQ. This CDR3 reads CASRPSGTGGETQYF. The DNA of the CDR3 is TGCGCCAGCCGTCCCTCCGGGACAGGGGGGGAGACCCAGTACTTC.

The rearrangement links TRBV7-9 to TRBJ1-1; 8 bases line up with TRBD1. The length of the CDR3 is 16 residues. The V segment lost 5 bases and the J segment 4 bases; nucleotides outside the gene matches: 12. Germline V gene lookup returns CDR1 SEHNR and CDR2 FQNEAQ (reference sequence). DNA of the CDR3: TGTGCCAGCAGCCCTCTGACCGGGACAGGTGGCACTGAAGCTTTCTTT. This sequence encodes CASSPLTGTGGTEAFF.

The rearrangement joins TRBV5-1 to TRBJ2-5; D not resolved. Germline-derived CDR1 and CDR2 are SGHRS and YFSETQ. V gave up 3 bases and J gave up 2 bases, with 2 bases separating them. The CDR3 contains 11 residues. Here the CDR3 reads CASSSQETQYF. The DNA of the CDR3 is TGCGCCAGCAGCTCTCAAGAGACCCAGTACTTC.

This clone was detected a few times. The chain carries TRBV5-1 and TRBJ2-5, with 8 bases fitting TRBD2. V lost 1 base, J lost 5 bases, and 7 bases stayed unmatched. The CDR3 consists of 15 residues. Germline V gives CDR1 SGHRS, CDR2 YFSETQ. The CDR3 nucleotides read TGCGCCAGCAGCTTGTTTAAGCGGGAGTCGGAGACCCAGTACTTC. This translates into CASSLFKRESETQYF.

The chain joins TRBV6-5 to TRBJ2-1, with TRBD2 matching over 13 bases. Germline V gene sequence: CDR1 MNHEY, CDR2 SVGAGI. The V segment lost 6 bases and the J segment 8 bases; nucleotides outside the gene matches: 7. This CDR3 is 15 amino acids long. The CDR3 loop reads CASRLLAGGPDEQFF. The CDR3 DNA sequence: TGTGCCAGCAGACTACTAGCGGGAGGGCCCGATGAGCAGTTCTTC.

The chain has TRBV28 and TRBJ2-3; possible D gene TRBD1, 5 bases. The germline V gene has CDR1 MDHEN and CDR2 SYDVKM. The CDR3 spans 14 residues. V gave up 8 bases and J gave up 4 bases, with 16 bases separating them. The CDR3 is CASASTGFSDTQYF. The DNA for the CDR3 is TGTGCCAGCGCCTCTACAGGTTTTTCAGATACGCAGTATTTT.

The V and J genes are TRBV5-6 and TRBJ2-3; the match to TRBD2 covers 9 bases. The CDR3 consists of 15 residues. CDR1 and CDR2 from the germline V gene are SGHDT and YYEEEE. Trimming at V came to 6 bases and at J to 4 bases, leaving 9 bases not matched to a gene. The CDR3 spells CASTQRAGGADTQYF. Written as DNA, the CDR3 is TGTGCCAGCACCCAGCGGGCGGGAGGGGCAGATACGCAGTATTTT.

V gene TRBV12-3 or TRBV12-4 combines with J gene TRBJ2-2, with D possibly matching TRBD1 (5 bases). V lost 6 bases, J lost 7 bases, and 9 bases lay in between. The CDR3 has 12 residues. CDR3 sequence (DNA): TGTGCCAGCAGATCAGGGTACGGGGAGCTGTTTTTT. It encodes CASRSGYGELFF.

The chain combines TRBV11-2 with TRBJ2-7, with 11 bases fitting TRBD2. Germline CDR1 is SGHAT and CDR2 is FQNNGV. Trimming cost V 8 bases and J 4 bases; bases outside gene matches: 13. The CDR3 length is 16 residues. In DNA, the CDR3 is TGTGCCAGCTCCCATCAACCGGGACTAGCGGAATACGAGCAGTACTTC. Amino acids: CASSHQPGLAEYEQYF.

J is TRBJ2-7 and V is TRBV11-3, with unresolved D. This CDR3 comprises 14 residues. Germline values: CDR1 SGHNT, CDR2 YENEEA. V was clipped by 4 bases and J by 1 base, with 11 bases between them. CDR3 coding DNA: TGTGCCAGCAGCTCCCAAAGAGGATCCTACGAGCAGTACTTC. As protein: CASSSQRGSYEQYF.

This chain connects TRBV4-2 to TRBJ1-4, with 8 positions matching TRBD1. Germline CDR1 reads LGHNA; CDR2 reads YNFKEQ. The V segment lost 1 base and the J segment 8 bases; nucleotides outside the gene matches: 15. The CDR3 has 18 amino acids. CDR3 nucleotide sequence: TGTGCCAGCAGCCAAGTTGGGACAGGATCCGGCTCGAAGGAAAAACTGTTTTTT. This codes for CASSQVGTGSGSKEKLFF.

The chain carries TRBV7-8 and TRBJ1-5, with 8 nucleotides matching TRBD1. The CDR3 contains 17 residues. CDR1 is SGHVS and CDR2 is FQNEAQ in the germline V gene. J lost 2 bases, V lost 0 bases, and 6 bases had no gene match. CDR3 nucleotides: TGTGCCAGCAGCTTAGCGGCCTCGACAGGGGGCAATCAGCCCCAGCATTTT. Translated: CASSLAASTGGNQPQHF.

The genes are TRBV7-9 and TRBJ2-2; 13 nucleotides match TRBD2. This CDR3 is built from 19 residues. Germline V gives CDR1 SEHNR, CDR2 FQNEAQ (reference sequence). V trimming: 4 bases; J trimming: 3 bases; junction bases outside the gene matches: 11. CDR3 residues: CASSYPGKLAGGDTGELFF. The CDR3 nucleotides read TGTGCCAGCAGCTATCCGGGGAAACTAGCGGGAGGGGACACCGGGGAGCTGTTTTTT.

The chain is built from TRBV5-1 and TRBJ2-7; 7 positions match TRBD1. CDR1 and CDR2 (germline): SGHRS, YFSETQ. The length of the CDR3 is 15 residues. Trimming took 4 bases from V and 4 from J; bases not matched to a gene: 11. The DNA of the CDR3 is TGCGCCAGCAGCCCAACGACAGGGAACGGTTACGAGCAGTACTTC. The encoded protein is CASSPTTGNGYEQYF.

V usage is TRBV12-5 and J usage is TRBJ2-1; TRBD2 might be the D (6 bases). Trimming took 2 bases from V and 13 from J, leaving 15 bases between them. There are 13 residues in the CDR3. CDR1 is LGHNT and CDR2 is FRNRAP in the germline V gene. The CDR3 DNA reads as TGTGCTAGTGGTTTGATGGTAGCGGACACTCAGTTCTTC. This codes for CASGLMVADTQFF. Full variable domain (missing parts from reference TRBV12-5 and TRBJ2-1): DARVTQTPRHKVTEMGQEVTMRCQPILGHNTVFWYRQTMMQGLELLAYFRNRAPLDDSGMPKDRFSAEMPDATLATLKIQPSEPRDSAVYFCASGLMVADTQFFGPGTRLTVL.

This clone was seen a handful of times. The rearrangement uses TRBV19 and TRBJ1-2, with D unclear. In germline, CDR1 is LNHDA, CDR2 SQIVND (reference sequence). V dropped 0 bases and J dropped 5 bases, with 10 bases sitting between them. The CDR3 covers 14 residues. CDR3 in DNA: TGTGCCAGTAGTATAGATCTACGGAGTTATGGCTACACCTTC. Its translation is CASSIDLRSYGYTF.

The chain joins TRBV7-3 to TRBJ1-6; 7 nucleotides match TRBD1. V trimming: 3 bases; J trimming: 6 bases; junction bases outside the gene matches: 2. Per germline, CDR1 SGHTA and CDR2 FQGTGA. The CDR3 loop spans 14 amino acids. The chain's CDR3 is CASSFSGGNSPLHF. CDR3 DNA: TGTGCCAGCAGCTTCTCAGGGGGTAATTCACCCCTCCACTTT.

The V call is TRBV5-1, the J call TRBJ1-5, with D possibly being TRBD1 (5 bases). This CDR3 region has 15 residues. In germline, CDR1 is SGHRS, CDR2 YFSETQ. Trimming took 0 bases from V and 2 from J, leaving 9 bases between them. CDR3 nucleotide sequence: TGCGCCAGCAGCTTGGGGGGCGAGGGCAATCAGCCCCAGCATTTT. Protein sequence: CASSLGGEGNQPQHF.

The J gene is TRBJ2-1, the V gene TRBV28; 8 nucleotides agree with TRBD1. The CDR3 length is 17 residues. The germline V gene has CDR1 MDHEN and CDR2 SYDVKM. After removal of 8 bases from V and 6 bases from J, the junction contained 18 bases not matched to a gene. The CDR3 sequence: CASDSGQGTRLRNEQFF. As DNA, the CDR3 is TGTGCCAGCGATAGCGGACAGGGTACGAGACTACGCAATGAGCAGTTCTTC. Combining the CDR3 with reference TRBV28 and TRBJ2-1 gives the whole variable domain DVKVTQSSRYLVKRTGEKVFLECVQDMDHENMFWYRQDPGLGLRLIYFSYDVKMKEKGDIPEGYSVSREKKERFSLILESASTNQTSMYLCASDSGQGTRLRNEQFFGPGTRLTVL.